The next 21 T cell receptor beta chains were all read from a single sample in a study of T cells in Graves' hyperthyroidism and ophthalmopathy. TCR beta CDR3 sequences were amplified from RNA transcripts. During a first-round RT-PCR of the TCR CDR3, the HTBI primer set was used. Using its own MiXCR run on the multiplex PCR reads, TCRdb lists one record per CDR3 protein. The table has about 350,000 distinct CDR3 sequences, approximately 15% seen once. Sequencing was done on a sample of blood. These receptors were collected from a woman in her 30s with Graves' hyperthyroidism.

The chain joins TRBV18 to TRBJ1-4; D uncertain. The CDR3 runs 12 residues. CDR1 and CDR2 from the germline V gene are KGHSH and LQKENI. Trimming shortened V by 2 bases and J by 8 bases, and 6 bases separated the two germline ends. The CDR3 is CASSPGREKLFF. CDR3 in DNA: TGTGCCAGCTCACCAGGGAGGGAAAAACTGTTTTTT.

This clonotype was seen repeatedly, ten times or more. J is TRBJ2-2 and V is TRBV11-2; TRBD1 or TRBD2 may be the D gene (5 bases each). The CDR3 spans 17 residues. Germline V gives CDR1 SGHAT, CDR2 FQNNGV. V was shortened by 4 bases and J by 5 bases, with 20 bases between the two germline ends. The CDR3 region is CASSSTSGTHRTGELFF. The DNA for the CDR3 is TGTGCCAGCAGCTCCACGTCCGGGACCCACCGTACCGGGGAGCTGTTTTTT. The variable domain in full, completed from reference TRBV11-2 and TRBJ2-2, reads EAGVAQSPRYKIIEKRQSVAFWCNPISGHATLYWYQQILGQGPKLLIQFQNNGVVDDSQLPKDRFSAERLKGVDSTLKIQPAKLEDSAVYLCASSSTSGTHRTGELFFGEGSRLTVL.

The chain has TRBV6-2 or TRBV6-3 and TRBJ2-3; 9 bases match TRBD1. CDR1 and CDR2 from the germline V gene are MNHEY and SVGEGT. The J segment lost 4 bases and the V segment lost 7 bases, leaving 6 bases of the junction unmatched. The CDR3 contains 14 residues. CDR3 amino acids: CASMRGQGADTQYF. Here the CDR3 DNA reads TGTGCCAGCATGAGGGGACAGGGCGCAGATACGCAGTATTTT.

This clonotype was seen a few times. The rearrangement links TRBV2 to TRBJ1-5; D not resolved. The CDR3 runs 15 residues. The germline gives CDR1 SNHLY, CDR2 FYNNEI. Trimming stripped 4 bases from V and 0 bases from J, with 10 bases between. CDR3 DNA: TGTGCCAGCAGTGTACAGATATATAGCAATCAGCCCCAGCATTTT. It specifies CASSVQIYSNQPQHF.

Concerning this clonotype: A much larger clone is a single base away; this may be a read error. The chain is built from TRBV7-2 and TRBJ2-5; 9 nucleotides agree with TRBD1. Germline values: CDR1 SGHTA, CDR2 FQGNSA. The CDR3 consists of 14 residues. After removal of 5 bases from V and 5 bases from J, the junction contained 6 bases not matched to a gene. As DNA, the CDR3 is TGTGCCAGCAGCCCCGGGACAGGGTCCGAGACCCAGTACTTC. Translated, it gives CASSPGTGSETQYF.

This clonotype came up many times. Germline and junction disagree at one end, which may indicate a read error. The CDR3 reads CASGNKDPQYF. The CDR3 coding sequence is TGTGCCAGCGGAAACAAAGATCCGCAGTATTTT. The rearrangement links TRBV28 to TRBJ2-3; no firm D call. This CDR3 is built from 11 residues. Germline CDR1 and CDR2: MDHEN and SYDVKM.

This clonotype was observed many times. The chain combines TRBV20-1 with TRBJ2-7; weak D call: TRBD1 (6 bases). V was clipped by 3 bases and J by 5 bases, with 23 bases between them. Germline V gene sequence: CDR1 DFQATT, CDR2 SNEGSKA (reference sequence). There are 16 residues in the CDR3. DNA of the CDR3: TGCAGTGCTAGGCCGGGTCGGGACCTTAAGGGGGACGAGCAGTACTTC. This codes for CSARPGRDLKGDEQYF.

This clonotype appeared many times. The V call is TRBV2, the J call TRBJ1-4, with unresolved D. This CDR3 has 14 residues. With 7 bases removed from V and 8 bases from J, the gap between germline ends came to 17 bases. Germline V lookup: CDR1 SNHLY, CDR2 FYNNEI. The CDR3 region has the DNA TGTGCCAGCAATTCTGTGGTCAAAGGAGAAAAACTGTTTTTT. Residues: CASNSVVKGEKLFF.

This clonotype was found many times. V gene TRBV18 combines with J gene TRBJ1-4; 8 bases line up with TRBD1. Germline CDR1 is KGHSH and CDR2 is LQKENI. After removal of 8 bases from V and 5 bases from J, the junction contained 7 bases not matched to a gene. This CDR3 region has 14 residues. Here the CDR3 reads CASSPDRANEKLFF. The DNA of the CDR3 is TGTGCCAGCAGTCCGGACAGGGCAAATGAAAAACTGTTTTTT. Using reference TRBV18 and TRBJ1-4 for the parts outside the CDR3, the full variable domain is NAGVMQNPRHLVRRRGQEARLRCSPMKGHSHVYWYRQLPEEGLKFMVYLQKENIIDESGMPKERFSAEFPKEGPSILRIQQVVRGDSAAYFCASSPDRANEKLFFGSGTQLSVL.

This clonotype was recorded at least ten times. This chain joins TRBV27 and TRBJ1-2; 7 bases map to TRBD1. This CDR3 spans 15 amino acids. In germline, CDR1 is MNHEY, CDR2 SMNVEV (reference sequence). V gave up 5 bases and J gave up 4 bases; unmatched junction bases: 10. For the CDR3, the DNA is TGTGCCAGCAGTAGCCAGGGACAGCCCTTCTATGGCTACACCTTC. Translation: CASSSQGQPFYGYTF.

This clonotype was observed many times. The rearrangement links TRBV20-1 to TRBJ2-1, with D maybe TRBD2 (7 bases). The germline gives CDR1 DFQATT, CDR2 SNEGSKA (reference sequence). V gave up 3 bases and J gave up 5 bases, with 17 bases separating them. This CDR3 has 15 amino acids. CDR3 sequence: CSASLGAGTNNEQFF. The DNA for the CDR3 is TGCAGTGCTAGCCTGGGGGCCGGGACTAACAATGAGCAGTTCTTC.

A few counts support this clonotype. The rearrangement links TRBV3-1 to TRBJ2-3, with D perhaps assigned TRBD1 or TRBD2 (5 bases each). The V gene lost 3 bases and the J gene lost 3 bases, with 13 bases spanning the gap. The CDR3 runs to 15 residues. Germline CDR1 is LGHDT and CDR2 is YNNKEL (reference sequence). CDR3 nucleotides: TGTGCCAGCAGCCAGGGGGTTGTCAGGACAGATACGCAGTATTTT. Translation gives CASSQGVVRTDTQYF.

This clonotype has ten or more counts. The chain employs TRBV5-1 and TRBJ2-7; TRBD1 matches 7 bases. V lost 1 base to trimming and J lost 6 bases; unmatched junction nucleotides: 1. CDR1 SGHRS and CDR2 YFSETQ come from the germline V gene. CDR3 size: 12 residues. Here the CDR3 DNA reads TGCGCCAGCAGCTTGACAGGGGTCGAGCAGTACTTC. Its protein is CASSLTGVEQYF.

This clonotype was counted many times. The CDR3 region is CASSQEGFNQPQHF. The CDR3 DNA is TGTGCCAGCAGCCAAGAGGGGTTCAACCAGCCCCAGCATTTT. The chain links TRBV3-1 to TRBJ1-5; the D is unclear. This CDR3 has 14 amino acids. V lost 0 bases and J 7 bases, leaving 10 bases between the germline ends. Per the germline V gene, CDR1 is LGHDT and CDR2 is YNNKEL (reference sequence). Drawing the rest from reference TRBV3-1 and TRBJ1-5, the complete variable domain is DTAVSQTPKYLVTQMGNDKSIKCEQNLGHDTMYWYKQDSKKFLKIMFSYNNKELIINETVPNRFSPKSPDKAHLNLHINSLELGDSAVYFCASSQEGFNQPQHFGDGTRLSIL.

Here the CDR3 DNA reads TGCGCCAGCAGCTTGGGGCAGGGTCCTGATTCACCCCTCCACTTT. Its translation: CASSLGQGPDSPLHF. V and J are TRBV5-1 and TRBJ1-6; TRBD1 might be the D (5 bases). This CDR3 has 15 residues. The germline V gene encodes CDR1 SGHRS and CDR2 YFSETQ. V gave up 0 bases and J gave up 8 bases, with 12 bases separating them.

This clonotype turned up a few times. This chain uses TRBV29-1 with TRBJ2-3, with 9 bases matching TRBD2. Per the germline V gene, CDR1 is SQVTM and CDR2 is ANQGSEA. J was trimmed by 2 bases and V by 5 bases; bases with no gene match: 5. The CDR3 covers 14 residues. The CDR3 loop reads CSVKAGGPTDTQYF. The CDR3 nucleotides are TGCAGCGTTAAAGCGGGAGGACCCACAGATACGCAGTATTTT.

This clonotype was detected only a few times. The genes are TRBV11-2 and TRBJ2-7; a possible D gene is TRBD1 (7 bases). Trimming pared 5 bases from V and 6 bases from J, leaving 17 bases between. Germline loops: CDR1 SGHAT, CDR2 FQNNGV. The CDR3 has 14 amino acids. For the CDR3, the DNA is TGTGCCAGCAGCCCAGCGGTCAGGGGGGCCGAGCAGTACTTC. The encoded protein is CASSPAVRGAEQYF.

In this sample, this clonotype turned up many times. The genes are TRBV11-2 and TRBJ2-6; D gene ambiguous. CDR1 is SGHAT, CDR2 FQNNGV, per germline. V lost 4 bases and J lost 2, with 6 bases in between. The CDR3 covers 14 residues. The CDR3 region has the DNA TGTGCCAGCAGCTGGATGACTGGGGCCAACGTCCTGACTTTC. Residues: CASSWMTGANVLTF.

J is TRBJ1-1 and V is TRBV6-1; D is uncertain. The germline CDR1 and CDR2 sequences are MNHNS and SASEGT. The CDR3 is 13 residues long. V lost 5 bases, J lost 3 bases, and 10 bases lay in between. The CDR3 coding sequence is TGTGCCAGCAGTCCCCTTGGGGACACTGAAGCTTTCTTT. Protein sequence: CASSPLGDTEAFF.

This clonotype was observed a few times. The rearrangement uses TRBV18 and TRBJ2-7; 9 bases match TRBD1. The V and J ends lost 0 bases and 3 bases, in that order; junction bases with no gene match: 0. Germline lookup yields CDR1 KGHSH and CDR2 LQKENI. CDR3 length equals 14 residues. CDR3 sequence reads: CASSPPDRGYEQYF. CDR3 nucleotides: TGTGCCAGCTCACCACCGGACAGGGGCTACGAGCAGTACTTC. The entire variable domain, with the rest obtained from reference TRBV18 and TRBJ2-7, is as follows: NAGVMQNPRHLVRRRGQEARLRCSPMKGHSHVYWYRQLPEEGLKFMVYLQKENIIDESGMPKERFSAEFPKEGPSILRIQQVVRGDSAAYFCASSPPDRGYEQYFGPGTRLTVT.

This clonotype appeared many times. The CDR3 DNA follows: TGTGCCAGCACTTGGACTAGCGGGAGGCTCAATGAGCAGTTCTTC. Protein sequence: CASTWTSGRLNEQFF. The chain links TRBV12-3 or TRBV12-4 to TRBJ2-1; 14 bases are a match to TRBD2. The ends lost 7 bases at V and 6 bases at J; junction bases unmatched: 5. This CDR3 is built from 15 residues.